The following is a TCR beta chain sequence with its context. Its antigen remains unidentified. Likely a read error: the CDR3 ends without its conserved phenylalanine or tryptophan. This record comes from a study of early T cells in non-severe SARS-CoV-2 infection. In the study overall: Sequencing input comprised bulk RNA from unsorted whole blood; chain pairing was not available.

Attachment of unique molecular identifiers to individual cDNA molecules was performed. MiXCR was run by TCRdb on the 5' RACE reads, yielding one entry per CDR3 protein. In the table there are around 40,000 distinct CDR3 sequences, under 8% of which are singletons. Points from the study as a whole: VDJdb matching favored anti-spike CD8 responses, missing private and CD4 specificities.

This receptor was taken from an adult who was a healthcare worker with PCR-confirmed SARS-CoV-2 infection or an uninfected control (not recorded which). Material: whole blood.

DNA for the CDR3: TGTGCCAGCATCCGGGGGGCTGGTGAAAAACTGTTTTAT. As protein: CASIRGAGEKLFY. The gene calls are TRBV12-3 or TRBV12-4 and TRBJ1-4, with TRBD1 as a possible D gene (6 bases). The CDR3 covers 13 residues. The V gene lost 7 bases and the J gene lost 7 bases, with 13 bases spanning the gap.